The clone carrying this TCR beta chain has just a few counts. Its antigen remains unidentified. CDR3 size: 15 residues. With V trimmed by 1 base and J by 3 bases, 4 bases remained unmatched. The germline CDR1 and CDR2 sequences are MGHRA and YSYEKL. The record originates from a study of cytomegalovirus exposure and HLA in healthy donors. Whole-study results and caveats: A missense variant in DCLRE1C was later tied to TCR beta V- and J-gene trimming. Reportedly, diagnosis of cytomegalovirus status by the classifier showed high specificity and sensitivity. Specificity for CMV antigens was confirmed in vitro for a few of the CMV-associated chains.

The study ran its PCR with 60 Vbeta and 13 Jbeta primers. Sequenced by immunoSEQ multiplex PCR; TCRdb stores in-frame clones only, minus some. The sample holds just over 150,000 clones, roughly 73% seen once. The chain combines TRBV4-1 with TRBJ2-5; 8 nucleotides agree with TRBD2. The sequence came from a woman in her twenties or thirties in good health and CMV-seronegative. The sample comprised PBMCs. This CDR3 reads CASSQAEAGEETQYF. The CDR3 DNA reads TGCGCCAGCAGCCAAGCAGAAGCGGGGGAAGAGACCCAGTACTTC.